This TCR beta chain was documented in a study of T cells in Graves' hyperthyroidism and ophthalmopathy. Exclusions: uncontrolled infection, other autoimmune disease, pregnancy, lactation. Clinical symptoms, serum thyroxine and TRAb, thyroid ultrasound and orbital computed tomography together formed the diagnostic basis. Study conclusions and caveats: Among clonotypes expanded in thyroid above 0.001, most were also found in blood. A median about 6 months before onset, the model predicted ophthalmopathy.

TCR beta CDR3 regions were amplified from RNA transcripts. First-round RT-PCR targeting the TCR CDR3 was performed with the HTBI primer set. TCRdb re-analysed the multiplex PCR reads in MiXCR, keeping a single row per CDR3 protein. The table lists more than 500,000 distinct CDR3 sequences, around 43% of them singletons. This clonotype was observed many times. The antigen is undetermined. This TCR was recovered from an adult woman with Graves' disease, either hyperthyroidism or ophthalmopathy (not recorded which). Sequenced input: peripheral blood or thyroid tissue (not recorded which).

The CDR3 loop is CASSQDLAGEVRQYF. CDR3 nucleotides: TGCGCCAGCAGCCAAGATCTAGCGGGAGAGGTCAGGCAGTACTTC. The chain joins TRBV4-3 to TRBJ2-7; 10 nucleotides align to TRBD2. The CDR3 has 15 amino acids. The junction had 8 bases not matched to a gene; V was cut back by 0 bases and J by 9 bases. Germline V gene data show CDR1 as LGHNA and CDR2 as YSLEER.